This TCR beta chain was captured in a study of PD-1 blockade in classical Hodgkin lymphoma (dated by TCRdb to 2018 to 2021). Regarding the research as a whole: Nivolumab dosing was 3 mg/kg intravenously every 2 weeks, continuing until either disease progression or unacceptable toxicity. The study used TCR beta sequencing and CyTOF to define a peripheral blood immune signature of response to PD-1 blockade in classical Hodgkin lymphoma. Overall results and qualifications from the work: Newly diagnosed patients were reported to have lower baseline TCR diversity than healthy donors, and relapsed/refractory patients were reported to have lower baseline TCR diversity still. Baseline diversity similar to that of newly diagnosed patients was observed in trial patients achieving complete response, whereas significantly lower diversity was observed in partial responders and progressors. Lower diversity was seen in patients whose nivolumab began less than 1 year after ASCT, and these patients were left out of later analyses so that immune reconstitution would not confound the results. By C4D1, a significant rise was seen in CD4+ TCR diversity but not in CD8+ TCR diversity (p=0.0027 vs p=0.16), and the rise was most apparent among complete responders (p=0.02). Only a single clinical trial cohort was studied, and what caused the repertoire differences, possibly disease activity or prior therapy, remained undefined.

Worth noting for this clone: Its recognized antigen is unknown. Base qualities are not provided; no much larger clone lies one nucleotide away.

According to the study, the label for this sample's time point signals: cycle 4 day 1 (C4D1), after 6 weeks of nivolumab. Relapse after autologous stem cell transplantation had occurred in all trial patients, and cohorts A, B and C were distinguished by prior brentuximab vedotin exposure. The trial cohort comprised some 60 patients with relapsed/refractory classical Hodgkin lymphoma whose best overall responses were complete response, partial response or progressive disease. Single-agent nivolumab was administered to trial patients in the multi-cohort phase II CheckMate 205 trial. An independent review committee assessed best overall response using the 2007 International Working Group response criteria. Trial PBMCs were obtained immediately prior to nivolumab initiation (C1D1) and on therapy at cycle 2 day 1 and cycle 4 day 1. Peripheral blood was collected in 8 mL Vacutainer Cell Preparation Tubes, from which PBMCs were isolated by centrifugation and then cryopreserved.

The Qiagen DNeasy kit was used to extract genomic DNA from unsorted PBMCs and from the negatively selected CD4+ and CD8+ fractions. TCR beta CDR3 regions were subjected to amplification by immunoSEQ multiplex PCR with primers that anneal to V and J segments. A synthetic immune receptor repertoire was used to minimize amplification bias, and any remaining bias was removed computationally after sequencing. As for how the authors treated the data: Custom Python scripts were used to quantify repertoire diversity as the Shannon entropy index. The unsorted, CD4+ and CD8+ repertoires were each analyzed separately, with the exception of combined analyses, where CD4+ and CD8+ sequences were merged in silico. A clone was considered expanded if an increase in frequency of at least 2-fold after treatment relative to C1D1 was found, and a pseudocount of 0.5 was applied to clones undetected at baseline. Clones with 0 or 1 copy at C1D1 were classified as singleton clones, and clones with 2 or more copies were classified as non-singleton clones. By matching protein sequences in sorted samples from the same patient, clones expanded in unsorted samples were annotated as CD4+, CD8+ or unknown. Wilcoxon tests on paired samples were used to test diversity changes from C1D1 to C4D1. This immuneACCESS table, as held by TCRdb, lists in-frame sequences with V and J called but not all clones. Of the missing ones, under half trace to an unresolved V gene in checked studies; the others have no known cause. D and trimming come from the DNA, and the V and J calls and clone size come from that table. For this sample there are approximately 96,000 clones; roughly 91% appear just once. The ten largest clones represent around 2% of the sample.

This material consisted of peripheral blood mononuclear cells (PBMCs), taken before the fourth cycle of nivolumab. The sequence was collected from a human donor with classical Hodgkin lymphoma.

Read as DNA, the sequence is TGTGCCAGCAGCTCTCTGGGACTAGCGGGAGGAGCCTCCTACAATGAGCAGTTCTTC. The encoded protein is CASSSLGLAGGASYNEQFF. Recombination connected TRBV5-6 to TRBJ2-1; 15 bases in between match TRBD2. The germline V gene specifies SGHDT as CDR1 and YYEEEE as CDR2. V has 3 bases trimmed and J has 0 bases trimmed; junction bases matching no gene number 7. From its cysteine to its phenylalanine, the CDR3 spans 19 amino acids. The kept DNA is CDR3 alone, 57 bases in frame from the first base.